This T cell receptor (beta chain) is drawn from a study of identifying expanded T cells in peripheral blood. Measured with immunoSEQ multiplex PCR; TCRdb has only the in-frame clones, and not every one. The sample lists tens of thousands of clones, approximately 85% occurring once. This CDR3 is built from 13 residues. V lost 3 bases and J lost 0, with 5 bases in between. Per germline, CDR1 SGHNT and CDR2 YYREEE (reference sequence). During the collection period, no donor immune events like infections were recorded. Sequencing used blood. This chain links TRBV5-4 with TRBJ2-3, with D unresolved. The TCR originated in a person aged 18 to 75 in good health. CDR3: CASSYGSTDTQYF. The CDR3 DNA reads TGTGCCAGCAGCTATGGCAGCACAGATACGCAGTATTTT. The full variable domain, rest sourced from reference TRBV5-4 and TRBJ2-3, is ETGVTQSPTHLIKTRGQQVTLRCSSQSGHNTVSWYQQALGQGPQFIFQYYREEENGRGNFPPRFSGLQFPNYSSELNVNALELDDSALYLCASSYGSTDTQYFGPGTRLTVL.